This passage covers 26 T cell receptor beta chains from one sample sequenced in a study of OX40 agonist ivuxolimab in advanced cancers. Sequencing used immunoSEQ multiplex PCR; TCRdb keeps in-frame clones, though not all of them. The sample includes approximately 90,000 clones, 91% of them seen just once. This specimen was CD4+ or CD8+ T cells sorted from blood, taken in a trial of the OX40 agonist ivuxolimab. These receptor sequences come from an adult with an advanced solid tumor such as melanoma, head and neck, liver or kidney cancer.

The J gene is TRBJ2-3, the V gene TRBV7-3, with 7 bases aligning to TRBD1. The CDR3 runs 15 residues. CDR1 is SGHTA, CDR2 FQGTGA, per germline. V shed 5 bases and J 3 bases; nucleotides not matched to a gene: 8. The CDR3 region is CASSRGQLFTDTQYF. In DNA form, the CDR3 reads TGTGCCAGCAGCCGGGGACAGCTTTTTACAGATACGCAGTATTTT.

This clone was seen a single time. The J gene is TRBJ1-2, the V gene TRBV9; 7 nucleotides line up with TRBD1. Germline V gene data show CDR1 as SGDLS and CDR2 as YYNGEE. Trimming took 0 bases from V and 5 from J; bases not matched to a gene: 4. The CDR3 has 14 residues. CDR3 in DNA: TGTGCCAGCAGCGTAGACAGGGGTCAATATGGCTACACCTTC. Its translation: CASSVDRGQYGYTF.

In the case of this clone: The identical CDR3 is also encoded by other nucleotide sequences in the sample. The CDR3 here is CASSLRTYGYTF. In nucleotides, the CDR3 is TGTGCCAGCAGTTTGAGGACGTATGGCTACACCTTC. The V call is TRBV28, the J call TRBJ1-2; no clear D. The germline V gene encodes CDR1 MDHEN and CDR2 SYDVKM. There are 12 residues in the CDR3. V lost 3 bases, J lost 5 bases, and 7 bases lay in between.

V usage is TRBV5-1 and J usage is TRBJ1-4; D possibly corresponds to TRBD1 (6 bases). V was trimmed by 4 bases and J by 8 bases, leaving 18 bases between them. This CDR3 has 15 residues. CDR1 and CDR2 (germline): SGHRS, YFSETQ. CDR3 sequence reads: CASSTQGGLREKLFF. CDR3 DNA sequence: TGCGCCAGCAGCACACAGGGAGGGTTACGAGAAAAACTGTTTTTT. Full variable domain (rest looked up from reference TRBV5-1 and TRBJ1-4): KAGVTQTPRYLIKTRGQQVTLSCSPISGHRSVSWYQQTPGQGLQFLFEYFSETQRNKGNFPGRFSGRQFSNSRSEMNVSTLELGDSALYLCASSTQGGLREKLFFGSGTQLSVL.

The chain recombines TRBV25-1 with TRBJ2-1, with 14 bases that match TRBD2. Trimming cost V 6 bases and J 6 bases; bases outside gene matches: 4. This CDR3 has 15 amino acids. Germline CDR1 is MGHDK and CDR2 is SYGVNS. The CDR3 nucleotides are TGTGCCAGCAGCCCGGGACTAGCGGGAGTCAATGAGCAGTTCTTC. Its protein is CASSPGLAGVNEQFF.

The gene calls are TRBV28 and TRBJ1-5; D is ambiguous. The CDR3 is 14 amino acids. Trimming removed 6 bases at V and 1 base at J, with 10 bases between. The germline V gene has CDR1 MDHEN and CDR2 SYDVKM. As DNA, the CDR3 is TGTGCCAGCAGCCTAATCCGGAGCAATCAGCCCCAGCATTTT. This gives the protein CASSLIRSNQPQHF.

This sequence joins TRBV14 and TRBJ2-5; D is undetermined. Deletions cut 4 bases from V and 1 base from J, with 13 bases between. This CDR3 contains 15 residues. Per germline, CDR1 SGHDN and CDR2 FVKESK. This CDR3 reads CASSRINGIQETQYF. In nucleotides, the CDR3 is TGTGCCAGCAGCCGAATCAATGGGATCCAAGAGACCCAGTACTTC.

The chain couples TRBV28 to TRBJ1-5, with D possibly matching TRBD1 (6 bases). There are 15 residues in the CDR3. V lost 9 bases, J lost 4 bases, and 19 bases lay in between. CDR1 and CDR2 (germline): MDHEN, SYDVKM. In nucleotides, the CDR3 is TGTGCCAGTAAAAGACAGGCAACGGGAAATCAGCCCCAGCATTTT. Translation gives CASKRQATGNQPQHF.

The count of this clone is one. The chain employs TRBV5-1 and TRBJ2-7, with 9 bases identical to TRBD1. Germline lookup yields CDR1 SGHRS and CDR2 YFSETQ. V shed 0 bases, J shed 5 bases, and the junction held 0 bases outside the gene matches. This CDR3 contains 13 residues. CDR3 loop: CASSLGTGDEQYF. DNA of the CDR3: TGCGCCAGCAGCTTGGGGACAGGGGACGAGCAGTACTTC.

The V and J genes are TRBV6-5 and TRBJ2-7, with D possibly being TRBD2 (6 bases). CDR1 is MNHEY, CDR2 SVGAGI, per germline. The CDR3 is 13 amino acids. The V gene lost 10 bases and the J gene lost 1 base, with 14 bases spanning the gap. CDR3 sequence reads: CATNWAGSYEQYF. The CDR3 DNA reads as TGTGCCACCAACTGGGCGGGATCCTACGAGCAGTACTTC.

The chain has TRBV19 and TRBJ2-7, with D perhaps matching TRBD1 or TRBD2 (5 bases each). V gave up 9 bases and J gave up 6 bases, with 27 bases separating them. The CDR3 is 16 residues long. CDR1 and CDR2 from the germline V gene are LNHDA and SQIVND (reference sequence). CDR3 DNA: TGTGCCAGAAAAACCCTAGCCTCCCGACGGGACCCCGAGCAGTACTTC. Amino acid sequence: CARKTLASRRDPEQYF.

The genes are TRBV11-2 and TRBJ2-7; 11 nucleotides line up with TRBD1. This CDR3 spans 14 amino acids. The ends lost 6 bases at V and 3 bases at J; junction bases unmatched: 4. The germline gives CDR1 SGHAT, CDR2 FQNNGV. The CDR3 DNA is TGTGCCAGCAGTGCCGGGACAGGGGGCTACGAGCAGTACTTC. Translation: CASSAGTGGYEQYF.

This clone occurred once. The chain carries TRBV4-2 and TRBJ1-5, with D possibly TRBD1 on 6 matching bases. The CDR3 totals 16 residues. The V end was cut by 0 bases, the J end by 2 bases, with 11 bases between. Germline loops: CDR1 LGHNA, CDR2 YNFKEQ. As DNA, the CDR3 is TGTGCCAGCAGCCAAGATTCAGGGGATGGCAATCAGCCCCAGCATTTT. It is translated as CASSQDSGDGNQPQHF.

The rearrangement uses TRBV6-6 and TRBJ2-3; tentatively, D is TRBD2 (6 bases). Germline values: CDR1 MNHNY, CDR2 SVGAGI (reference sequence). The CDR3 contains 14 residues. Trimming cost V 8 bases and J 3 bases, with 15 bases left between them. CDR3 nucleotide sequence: TGTGCCAGCCGCCGGAGGGCCTTGACAGATACGCAGTATTTT. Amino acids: CASRRRALTDTQYF.

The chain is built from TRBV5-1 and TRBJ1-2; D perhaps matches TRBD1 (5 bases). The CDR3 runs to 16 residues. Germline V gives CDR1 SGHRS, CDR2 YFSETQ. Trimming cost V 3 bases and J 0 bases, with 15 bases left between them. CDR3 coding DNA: TGCGCCAGCAGCTCACAAACGGGGGGGACTAACTATGGCTACACCTTC. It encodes CASSSQTGGTNYGYTF.

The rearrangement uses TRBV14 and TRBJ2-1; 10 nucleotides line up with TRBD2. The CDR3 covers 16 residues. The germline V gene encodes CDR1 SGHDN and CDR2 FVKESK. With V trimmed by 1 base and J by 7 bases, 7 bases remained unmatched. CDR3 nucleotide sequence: TGTGCCAGCAGCCAAGGCCTGGGACTAGCGAGAAATGAGCAGTTCTTC. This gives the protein CASSQGLGLARNEQFF.

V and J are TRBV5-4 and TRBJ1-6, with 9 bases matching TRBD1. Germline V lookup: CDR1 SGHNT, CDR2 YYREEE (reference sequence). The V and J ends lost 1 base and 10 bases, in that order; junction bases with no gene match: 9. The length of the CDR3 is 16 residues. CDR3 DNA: TGTGCCAGCAGCTTGAAATCCGGGACAGGGTACTCACCCCTCCACTTT. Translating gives CASSLKSGTGYSPLHF.

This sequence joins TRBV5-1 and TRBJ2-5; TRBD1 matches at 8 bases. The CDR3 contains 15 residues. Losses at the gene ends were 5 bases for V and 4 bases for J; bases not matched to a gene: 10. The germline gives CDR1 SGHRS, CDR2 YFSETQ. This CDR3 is CASRSQQGVGETQYF. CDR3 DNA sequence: TGCGCCAGCAGGTCTCAACAGGGGGTAGGAGAGACCCAGTACTTC. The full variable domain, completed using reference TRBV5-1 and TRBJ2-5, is KAGVTQTPRYLIKTRGQQVTLSCSPISGHRSVSWYQQTPGQGLQFLFEYFSETQRNKGNFPGRFSGRQFSNSRSEMNVSTLELGDSALYLCASRSQQGVGETQYFGPGTRLLVL.

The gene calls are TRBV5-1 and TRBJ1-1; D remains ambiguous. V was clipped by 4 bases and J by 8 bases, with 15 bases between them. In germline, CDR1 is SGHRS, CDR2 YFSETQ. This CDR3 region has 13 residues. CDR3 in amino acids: CASSPWSGSEAFF. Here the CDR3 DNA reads TGCGCCAGCAGCCCCTGGTCGGGTTCGGAAGCTTTCTTT. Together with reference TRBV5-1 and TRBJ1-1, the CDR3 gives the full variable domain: KAGVTQTPRYLIKTRGQQVTLSCSPISGHRSVSWYQQTPGQGLQFLFEYFSETQRNKGNFPGRFSGRQFSNSRSEMNVSTLELGDSALYLCASSPWSGSEAFFGQGTRLTVV.

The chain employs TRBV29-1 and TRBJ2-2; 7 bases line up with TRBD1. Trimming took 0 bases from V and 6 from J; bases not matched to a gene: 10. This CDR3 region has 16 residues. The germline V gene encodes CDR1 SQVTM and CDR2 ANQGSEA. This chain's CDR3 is CSVEEGRRQGAGELFF. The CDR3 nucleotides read TGCAGCGTTGAAGAGGGCAGGCGGCAGGGGGCCGGGGAGCTGTTTTTT.

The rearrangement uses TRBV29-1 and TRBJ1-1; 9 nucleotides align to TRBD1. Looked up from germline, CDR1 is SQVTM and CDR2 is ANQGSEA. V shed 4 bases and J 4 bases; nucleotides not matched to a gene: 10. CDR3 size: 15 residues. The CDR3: CSVAGQGGVGTEAFF. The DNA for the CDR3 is TGCAGCGTTGCGGGACAGGGAGGGGTGGGCACTGAAGCTTTCTTT.

Here the CDR3 DNA reads TGTGCCAGCAGCCCCGCCTGGGGGGACGGGAGCTACACCTTC. As protein: CASSPAWGDGSYTF. The rearrangement links TRBV7-6 to TRBJ1-2, with TRBD1 as a possible D gene (5 bases). This CDR3 has 14 residues. The germline CDR1 and CDR2 sequences are SGHVS and FNYEAQ. Trimming removed 5 bases from V and 9 bases from J, with 19 bases in between.

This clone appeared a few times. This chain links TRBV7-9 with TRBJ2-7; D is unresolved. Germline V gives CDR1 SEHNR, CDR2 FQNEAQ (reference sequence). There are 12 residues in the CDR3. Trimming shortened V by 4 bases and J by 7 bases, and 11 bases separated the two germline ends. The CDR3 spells CASSSLIGEQYF. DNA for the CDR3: TGTGCCAGCAGCTCCCTAATCGGTGAGCAGTACTTC.

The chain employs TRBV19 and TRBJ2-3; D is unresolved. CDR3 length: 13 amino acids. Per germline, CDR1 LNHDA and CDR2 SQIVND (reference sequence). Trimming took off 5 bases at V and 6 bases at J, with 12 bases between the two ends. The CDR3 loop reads CASSSRSRDTQYF. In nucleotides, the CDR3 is TGTGCCAGTAGTTCCCGTAGCCGGGATACGCAGTATTTT.

The CDR3 sequence is CASSLYSERGRSSYEQYF. DNA for the CDR3: TGTGCCAGCAGCTTATACTCAGAAAGGGGGAGGTCGTCCTACGAGCAGTACTTC. The rearrangement uses TRBV13 and TRBJ2-7; D is perhaps TRBD1 or TRBD2 (6 bases each). V lost 2 bases and J 1 base, leaving 21 bases between the germline ends. This CDR3 is 18 amino acids long. Germline V gives CDR1 PRHDT, CDR2 FYEKMQ (reference sequence).

CDR3: CASSKMVNRENDQPQHF. The CDR3, as DNA: TGTGCCAGCAGCAAAATGGTCAACAGGGAGAACGATCAGCCCCAGCATTTT. The genes are TRBV21-1 and TRBJ1-5; the table's D call, TRBD1, has no DNA check behind it. TRBV21-1 is noted as a pseudogene. The CDR3 totals 17 residues.